One sample yielded the 25 T cell receptor beta chains listed below, sequenced in a study of control samples from healthy donors and cancer patients. Clones were sequenced by immunoSEQ multiplex PCR, and TCRdb holds only the in-frame ones, with some missing. The repertoire holds about 65,000 clones, 90% seen once, with 1% to 1.5% in the top ten. The sample was PBMCs. The receptors shown here come from a woman aged 50 to 60 with colorectal cancer.

The V call is TRBV5-5, the J call TRBJ2-1; no definite D call. The CDR3 sequence is 14 residues long. The germline V and J ends were trimmed by 4 bases and 4 bases, with 12 bases remaining between them. From germline, CDR1 is SGHKS and CDR2 YYEKEE (reference sequence). CDR3 residues: CASSPGEFYNEQFF. CDR3 bases: TGTGCCAGCAGCCCGGGTGAGTTTTACAATGAGCAGTTCTTC.

The rearrangement uses TRBV9 and TRBJ2-7; either TRBD1 or TRBD2 may fit D (5 bases each). CDR1 and CDR2 (germline): SGDLS, YYNGEE. This CDR3 has 15 amino acids. The V gene lost 3 bases and the J gene lost 4 bases, with 17 bases spanning the gap. The CDR3 spells CASSATGTPGYEQYF. CDR3 DNA: TGTGCCAGCAGCGCAACCGGGACGCCGGGTTACGAGCAGTACTTC.

V usage is TRBV11-3 and J usage is TRBJ1-1; possibly TRBD1 for D (5 bases). The CDR3 length is 15 residues. V shed 1 base and J shed 2 bases, with 11 bases lying between them. Germline V CDR1 and CDR2: SGHNT, YENEEA. The chain's CDR3 is CASSLGGTGNTEAFF. The CDR3 DNA follows: TGTGCCAGCAGCTTAGGCGGGACCGGTAACACTGAAGCTTTCTTT.

This clone was detected only a few times. The chain links TRBV9 to TRBJ1-3; D not resolved. From germline, CDR1 is SGDLS and CDR2 YYNGEE. The CDR3 is 15 residues long. V was pared by 2 bases and J by 2 bases, with 11 bases between. The CDR3 region has the DNA TGTGCCAGCAGCGTGAGAGTGGGGACTGGAAACACCATATATTTT. It specifies CASSVRVGTGNTIYF.

This clone was recorded only once. This sequence joins TRBV18 and TRBJ1-2, with a weak D call TRBD1 (6 bases). From germline, CDR1 is KGHSH and CDR2 LQKENI. CDR3 length: 14 amino acids. Trimming removed 2 bases from V and 4 bases from J, with 11 bases in between. The CDR3 DNA is TGTGCCAGCTCACCATCGACAGGCCTCTATGGCTACACCTTC. It is translated as CASSPSTGLYGYTF.

The chain couples TRBV5-1 to TRBJ2-3; 12 bases are shared with TRBD2. The CDR3 runs 16 residues. Looked up from germline, CDR1 is SGHRS and CDR2 is YFSETQ. After removal of 0 bases from V and 4 bases from J, the junction contained 3 bases not matched to a gene. CDR3 protein: CASSLETSGSSDTQYF. The CDR3 nucleotides are TGCGCCAGCAGCTTGGAGACTAGCGGGAGCTCAGATACGCAGTATTTT.

The V gene is TRBV6-5, the J gene TRBJ1-1, with D perhaps matching TRBD1 (5 bases). The CDR3 has 14 residues. V was clipped by 6 bases and J by 2 bases, with 13 bases between them. Per the germline V gene, CDR1 is MNHEY and CDR2 is SVGAGI. In DNA form, the CDR3 reads TGTGCCAGCAGAAAGGACAACACTAACACTGAAGCTTTCTTT. It is translated as CASRKDNTNTEAFF.

The chain has TRBV28 and TRBJ1-1, with D hard to call. CDR3 length: 11 residues. CDR1 and CDR2 from the germline V gene are MDHEN and SYDVKM. The CDR3 DNA reads TGTGCGTACTCCTGGGGCACTGAAGCTTTCTTT. Protein sequence: CAYSWGTEAFF.

The chain has TRBV5-1 and TRBJ2-2, with TRBD1 matching 9 bases. This CDR3 is 14 amino acids long. Losses at the gene ends were 4 bases for V and 6 bases for J; bases not matched to a gene: 4. Germline CDR1 reads SGHRS; CDR2 reads YFSETQ. CDR3 nucleotide sequence: TGCGCCAGCAGCGTGGACAGGGGTTCCGGGGAGCTGTTTTTT. It yields the protein CASSVDRGSGELFF. Based on the CDR3 plus reference TRBV5-1 and TRBJ2-2, the full variable domain is KAGVTQTPRYLIKTRGQQVTLSCSPISGHRSVSWYQQTPGQGLQFLFEYFSETQRNKGNFPGRFSGRQFSNSRSEMNVSTLELGDSALYLCASSVDRGSGELFFGEGSRLTVL.

V usage is TRBV2 and J usage is TRBJ2-5, with D perhaps TRBD1 (6 bases). Germline assignment: CDR1 SNHLY and CDR2 FYNNEI. The CDR3 has 14 amino acids. The germline V and J ends were trimmed by 3 bases and 5 bases, with 13 bases remaining between them. The CDR3 region is CASSDGIQGETQYF. CDR3 in DNA: TGTGCCAGCAGTGACGGGATACAGGGTGAGACCCAGTACTTC.

This clone came up once. J is TRBJ2-7 and V is TRBV7-7; 10 bases are a match to TRBD2. V shed 5 bases and J 4 bases; nucleotides not matched to a gene: 8. This CDR3 is built from 15 residues. The germline V gene has CDR1 SSHAT and CDR2 FNYEAQ (reference sequence). CDR3 protein: CASSLTSGMEYEQYF. In DNA form, the CDR3 reads TGTGCCAGCAGCCTCACTAGCGGGATGGAATACGAGCAGTACTTC.

The V and J genes are TRBV6-5 and TRBJ1-3, with no clear D. V was shortened by 5 bases and J by 5 bases, with 7 bases between the two germline ends. The germline V gene has CDR1 MNHEY and CDR2 SVGAGI. The CDR3 has 12 residues. CDR3 in DNA: TGTGCCAGCAGTCCGACGAGAAACACCATATATTTT. Amino acid sequence: CASSPTRNTIYF.

CDR3 sequence: CASSEADVGRFF. For the CDR3, the DNA is TGTGCCAGCAGTGAAGCGGACGTGGGGAGGTTCTTC. This chain joins TRBV2 and TRBJ2-1; D may be TRBD2 (5 bases). Trimming cost V 0 bases and J 15 bases, with 12 bases left between them. From germline, CDR1 is SNHLY and CDR2 FYNNEI. The CDR3 covers 12 residues.

The chain links TRBV12-5 to TRBJ2-3; 12 bases are shared with TRBD1. CDR1 is LGHNT, CDR2 FRNRAP, per germline. The ends lost 5 bases at V and 2 bases at J; junction bases unmatched: 2. This CDR3 is built from 15 residues. The CDR3: CASGGGQGATDTQYF. The CDR3 DNA follows: TGTGCTAGTGGTGGGGGACAGGGGGCCACAGATACGCAGTATTTT.

The count of this clone is one. The V call is TRBV6-5, the J call TRBJ2-3; 9 bases fit TRBD2. This CDR3 has 15 residues. Trimming removed 6 bases from V and 3 bases from J; junction bases left unmatched: 7. CDR1 is MNHEY and CDR2 is SVGAGI in the germline V gene. CDR3 sequence: CASSPTSGGTDTQYF. In DNA form, the CDR3 reads TGTGCCAGCAGCCCGACGAGCGGGGGGACAGATACGCAGTATTTT.

The chain has TRBV2 and TRBJ1-2, with 7 bases fitting TRBD1. Germline V CDR1 and CDR2: SNHLY, FYNNEI. V shed 3 bases and J 8 bases; nucleotides not matched to a gene: 9. The CDR3 is made up of 14 amino acids. The CDR3 spells CASSEGQRVGGYTF. The CDR3 DNA is TGTGCCAGCAGTGAGGGACAGCGCGTGGGCGGCTACACCTTC.

The chain joins TRBV6-2 or TRBV6-3 to TRBJ1-5; possibly TRBD1 for D (5 bases). V gave up 2 bases and J gave up 7 bases, with 12 bases separating them. There are 14 residues in the CDR3. Germline V gene data show CDR1 as MNHEY and CDR2 as SVGEGT. CDR3 sequence: CASSYTGPNQPQHF. In nucleotides, the CDR3 is TGTGCCAGCAGTTACACGGGACCTAACCAGCCCCAGCATTTT.

The chain couples TRBV19 to TRBJ2-2, with D maybe TRBD2 (5 bases). This CDR3 is 15 amino acids long. Germline values: CDR1 LNHDA, CDR2 SQIVND (reference sequence). Trimming took off 5 bases at V and 4 bases at J, with 14 bases between the two ends. This CDR3 is CASSPSKGSTGELFF. Here the CDR3 DNA reads TGTGCCAGTAGTCCTTCAAAAGGGAGCACCGGGGAGCTGTTTTTT.

This clone was observed a single time. This chain uses TRBV3-1 (or the pseudogene TRBV3-2) with TRBJ1-2, with D perhaps TRBD1 (5 bases). CDR3 length: 15 residues. The germline gives CDR1 LGHDT, CDR2 YNNKEL (reference sequence). V lost 2 bases and J lost 0, with 10 bases in between. In nucleotides, the CDR3 is TGTGCCAGCAGCCAATCAGGGATCGCTAACTATGGCTACACCTTC. It translates to CASSQSGIANYGYTF.

This chain connects TRBV20-1 to TRBJ1-1, with a tentative D call TRBD1 (5 bases). V lost 6 bases to trimming and J lost 7 bases, with 9 bases between them. This CDR3 is 10 amino acids long. Germline loops: CDR1 DFQATT, CDR2 SNEGSKA (reference sequence). The CDR3 spells CSARQLEAFF. CDR3 nucleotides: TGCAGTGCCCGACAGCTTGAAGCTTTCTTT.

This rearrangement joins TRBV24-1 to TRBJ2-1; D possibly corresponds to TRBD2 (6 bases). Per the germline V gene, CDR1 is KGHDR and CDR2 is SFDVKD. The CDR3 contains 15 residues. V was trimmed by 2 bases and J by 4 bases, leaving 11 bases between them. CDR3 in DNA: TGTGCCACCAGTGATTCTGGGGGGAAATACAATGAGCAGTTCTTC. This encodes CATSDSGGKYNEQFF.

The CDR3 DNA is TGTGCCAGCAGTTTCCGGACAGGGCCGAACACCTTC. Its protein is CASSFRTGPNTF. This rearrangement joins TRBV12-3 or TRBV12-4 to TRBJ1-2, with TRBD1 matching 8 bases. The CDR3 is 12 residues long. The junction had 6 bases not matched to a gene; V was cut back by 3 bases and J by 12 bases.

The rearrangement uses TRBV7-6 and TRBJ2-6; 8 bases match TRBD1. This CDR3 has 17 residues. Germline V CDR1 and CDR2: SGHVS, FNYEAQ. The junction had 4 bases not matched to a gene; V was cut back by 3 bases and J by 0 bases. CDR3 nucleotides: TGTGCCAGCAGCTTTGGACAGGGAAGCTCTGGGGCCAACGTCCTGACTTTC. Translated: CASSFGQGSSGANVLTF. Looking up the rest from reference TRBV7-6 and TRBJ2-6 gives the full variable domain: GAGVSQSPRYKVTKRGQDVALRCDPISGHVSLYWYRQALGQGPEFLTYFNYEAQQDKSGLPNDRFSAERPEGSISTLTIQRTEQRDSAMYRCASSFGQGSSGANVLTFGAGSRLTVL.

In its sample, this clone was seen a few times. This rearrangement joins TRBV13 to TRBJ1-2; weak D call: TRBD1 (5 bases). Germline CDR1 reads PRHDT; CDR2 reads FYEKMQ (reference sequence). The CDR3 is 16 residues long. V was trimmed by 5 bases and J by 2 bases, leaving 18 bases between them. CDR3 in amino acids: CASSLKLGRPNYGYTF. CDR3 DNA sequence: TGTGCCAGCAGCCTGAAGCTGGGACGGCCGAACTATGGCTACACCTTC. The full variable domain, with the rest looked up from reference TRBV13 and TRBJ1-2, is AAGVIQSPRHLIKEKRETATLKCYPIPRHDTVYWYQQGPGQDPQFLISFYEKMQSDKGSIPDRFSAQQFSDYHSELNMSSLELGDSALYFCASSLKLGRPNYGYTFGSGTRLTVV.

The V call is TRBV6-2 or TRBV6-3, the J call TRBJ2-1; 9 nucleotides line up with TRBD1. The CDR3 extends over 16 amino acids. V lost 5 bases to trimming and J lost 6 bases; unmatched junction nucleotides: 11. Germline CDR1 MNHEY, CDR2 SVGEGT. CDR3: CASSVWSGQGSNEQFF. The CDR3 DNA follows: TGTGCCAGCAGTGTATGGTCGGGACAGGGTTCCAATGAGCAGTTCTTC.